The 26 T cell receptor beta chains below were found in one sample sequenced in a study of T cell repertoires in cytomegalovirus infection. Each CDR3 protein is one row after TCRdb ran MiXCR on the reads. The sample has about 85,000 distinct CDR3 sequences; around 49% are singletons. These TCRs are of unknown antigen specificity. The sequenced sample was CD8+ T cells from cultured PBMCs, obtained from culture after CMV antigen stimulation. The receptors shown here come from a human donor in good health (CMV status not recorded). Some clones in this sample may be carry-over from other donors' samples.

Only a few counts were recorded for this clonotype. The rearrangement uses TRBV27 and TRBJ2-3; D is unclear. V was shortened by 0 bases and J by 4 bases, with 5 bases between the two germline ends. Germline V gene lookup returns CDR1 MNHEY and CDR2 SMNVEV (reference sequence). The CDR3 extends over 13 amino acids. The CDR3 protein is CASSLSAPDTQYF. The CDR3 region has the DNA TGTGCCAGCAGTTTATCAGCCCCAGATACGCAGTATTTT.

This clonotype was recorded a few times. V gene TRBV11-1 combines with J gene TRBJ2-3; 12 bases align to TRBD2. Germline-derived CDR1 and CDR2 are SGHAT and FQDESV (reference sequence). V shed 5 bases, J shed 2 bases, and the junction held 5 bases outside the gene matches. CDR3 length: 16 amino acids. The CDR3 coding sequence is TGTGCCAGCAGCATCTCTAGCGGGAGGGCCACAGATACGCAGTATTTT. Protein sequence: CASSISSGRATDTQYF.

The chain uses TRBV7-2 and TRBJ1-1; D is perhaps TRBD1 (6 bases). V lost 3 bases and J lost 1, with 15 bases in between. This CDR3 comprises 16 residues. Germline CDR1 and CDR2: SGHTA and FQGNSA. As DNA, the CDR3 is TGTGCCAGCAGCTTCCCCCGGGGGACATCGAACACTGAAGCTTTCTTT. It encodes CASSFPRGTSNTEAFF.

The genes are TRBV11-2 and TRBJ2-1; tentatively, D is TRBD2 (6 bases). CDR3 length: 14 residues. Germline CDR1 and CDR2: SGHAT and FQNNGV. The V end lost 5 bases, the J end lost 5 bases, and 13 bases lay between the germline ends. The CDR3 nucleotides are TGTGCCAGCAGCCGGGGTAGCGGACACAATGAGCAGTTCTTC. This sequence encodes CASSRGSGHNEQFF.

In this sample, this clonotype turned up a few times. The chain employs TRBV7-8 and TRBJ2-7, with D uncertain. V lost 4 bases and J lost 0, with 10 bases in between. The CDR3 covers 14 residues. Per germline, CDR1 SGHVS and CDR2 FQNEAQ. The CDR3: CASSSVLDSYEQYF. DNA for the CDR3: TGTGCCAGCAGCTCCGTCCTCGACTCCTACGAGCAGTACTTC. Complete variable domain (other parts from reference TRBV7-8 and TRBJ2-7): GAGVSQSPRYKVAKRGQDVALRCDPISGHVSLFWYQQALGQGPEFLTYFQNEAQLDKSGLPSDRFFAERPEGSVSTLKIQRTQQEDSAVYLCASSSVLDSYEQYFGPGTRLTVT.

The chain carries TRBV3-1 and TRBJ2-7; D is uncertain. Per the germline V gene, CDR1 is LGHDT and CDR2 is YNNKEL (reference sequence). This CDR3 comprises 12 residues. Trimming left V 3 bases short and J 2 bases short, with 5 bases between. As DNA, the CDR3 is TGTGCCAGCAGCCAGCTGCCCTACGAGCAGTACTTC. Protein sequence: CASSQLPYEQYF.

This clonotype has more than one count but fewer than ten. This chain connects TRBV12-3 or TRBV12-4 to TRBJ2-1; 7 bases agree with TRBD2. Unmatched junction bases numbered 7, after V lost 8 bases and J lost 9 bases. This CDR3 has 12 residues. CDR3 loop: CASRRGVLEQFF. CDR3 DNA: TGTGCCAGCCGACGGGGGGTTCTTGAGCAGTTCTTC.

The chain is built from TRBV7-9 and TRBJ2-7; the D is unclear. V was cut by 5 bases and J by 0 bases, with 8 bases left in between. CDR3 length equals 13 residues. The V gene's germline CDR1 is SEHNR and CDR2 FQNEAQ (reference sequence). The CDR3 region has the DNA TGTGCCAGCAGCCACATGAGCTCCTACGAGCAGTACTTC. This sequence encodes CASSHMSSYEQYF.

The chain couples TRBV19 to TRBJ1-5, with 8 nucleotides matching TRBD1. The CDR3 extends over 16 amino acids. Germline CDR1 reads LNHDA; CDR2 reads SQIVND (reference sequence). V shed 5 bases, J shed 5 bases, and the junction held 11 bases outside the gene matches. The CDR3 bases are TGTGCCAGTAGTCCCCGGACAGGGTTGGGCGATCAGCCCCAGCATTTT. Residues: CASSPRTGLGDQPQHF.

The sample holds a few counts of this clonotype. The chain has TRBV7-8 and TRBJ2-7; TRBD2 matches 13 bases. Germline V gene data show CDR1 as SGHVS and CDR2 as FQNEAQ. This CDR3 contains 15 residues. The trim removed 2 bases at V and 7 bases at J, leaving 5 bases unmatched. Here the CDR3 reads CASSLTSGRAREQYF. The CDR3 DNA follows: TGTGCCAGCAGCTTAACTAGCGGGAGGGCCAGGGAGCAGTACTTC.

V gene TRBV3-1 combines with J gene TRBJ2-3, with D possibly being TRBD2 (7 bases). The CDR3 sequence is 17 residues long. Germline V gives CDR1 LGHDT, CDR2 YNNKEL (reference sequence). The germline V and J ends were trimmed by 0 bases and 4 bases, with 17 bases remaining between them. The CDR3 DNA sequence: TGTGCCAGCAGCCAAGAGGATAAGGGGGGGGCCGCAGATACGCAGTATTTT. It codes for CASSQEDKGGAADTQYF.

The rearrangement uses TRBV27 and TRBJ2-1, with D tentatively TRBD1 (5 bases). CDR1 is MNHEY, CDR2 SMNVEV, per germline (reference sequence). The V end lost 7 bases, the J end lost 1 base, and 14 bases lay between the germline ends. CDR3 size: 15 residues. This chain's CDR3 is CASNARVLSYNEQFF. The CDR3 nucleotides are TGTGCCAGCAATGCCAGGGTTCTTTCCTACAATGAGCAGTTCTTC.

This chain uses TRBV27 with TRBJ2-7, with TRBD1 identical over 10 bases. The V and J ends lost 6 bases and 5 bases, in that order; junction bases with no gene match: 7. The V gene's germline CDR1 is MNHEY and CDR2 SMNVEV (reference sequence). This CDR3 region has 14 residues. The CDR3 DNA reads as TGTGCCAGCAGCTCGGGACAGGGGTGGCACGAGCAGTACTTC. The encoded protein is CASSSGQGWHEQYF.

This clonotype was seen only a few times. V is TRBV7-2 and J is TRBJ2-1; tentative D call: TRBD1 (6 bases). The CDR3 runs 14 residues. Germline V CDR1 and CDR2: SGHTA, FQGNSA. The V and J ends lost 5 bases and 4 bases respectively, with 12 bases between them. CDR3 in amino acids: CASSPRGLYNEQFF. The CDR3 nucleotides are TGTGCCAGCAGCCCCAGGGGCCTTTACAATGAGCAGTTCTTC.

This clonotype showed up just once. CDR3 sequence: CATQRYSYNEQFF. The CDR3 DNA sequence: TGTGCCACCCAACGTTACTCCTACAATGAGCAGTTCTTC. This chain connects TRBV28 to TRBJ2-1; D not certain. V was trimmed by 10 bases and J by 0 bases, leaving 10 bases between them. The CDR3 is 13 residues long. CDR1 is MDHEN, CDR2 SYDVKM, per germline.

The rearrangement uses TRBV7-3 and TRBJ2-5; 7 bases are shared with TRBD1. Trimming cost V 5 bases and J 2 bases; bases outside gene matches: 2. Per the germline V gene, CDR1 is SGHTA and CDR2 is FQGTGA. The CDR3 length is 13 residues. The CDR3: CASSPGQQETQYF. In DNA, the CDR3 is TGTGCCAGCAGCCCGGGACAGCAAGAGACCCAGTACTTC.

A few counts support this clonotype. The chain is built from TRBV7-3 and TRBJ2-2; D might be TRBD1 (6 bases). From germline, CDR1 is SGHTA and CDR2 FQGTGA. Trimming took off 0 bases at V and 1 base at J, with 9 bases between the two ends. The CDR3 consists of 16 residues. In DNA, the CDR3 is TGTGCCAGCAGCTTAACCTGGACAGTGAACACCGGGGAGCTGTTTTTT. It is translated as CASSLTWTVNTGELFF.

This clonotype appeared a few times. The V and J genes are TRBV14 and TRBJ2-5; 8 bases fit TRBD2. The CDR3 consists of 15 residues. The V gene end was trimmed by 3 bases and the J gene end by 1 base; junction bases not matched to a gene: 4. Germline values: CDR1 SGHDN, CDR2 FVKESK. CDR3 DNA: TGTGCCAGCAGCCAGAAACTAGCGGTCCAAGAGACCCAGTACTTC. This sequence encodes CASSQKLAVQETQYF. Full variable domain (remainder filled in from reference TRBV14 and TRBJ2-5): EAGVTQFPSHSVIEKGQTVTLRCDPISGHDNLYWYRRVMGKEIKFLLHFVKESKQDESGMPNNRFLAERTGGTYSTLKVQPAELEDSGVYFCASSQKLAVQETQYFGPGTRLLVL.

This clonotype was seen a handful of times. The chain has TRBV27 and TRBJ2-1, with TRBD2 matching over 14 bases. V lost 0 bases to trimming and J lost 7 bases; unmatched junction nucleotides: 8. The CDR3 covers 18 residues. Germline CDR1 is MNHEY and CDR2 is SMNVEV (reference sequence). The CDR3 spells CASSLSISGTSGSNEQFF. The CDR3 bases are TGTGCCAGCAGTTTATCGATAAGTGGGACTAGCGGGAGTAATGAGCAGTTCTTC.

This clonotype occurred many times. V is TRBV4-2 and J is TRBJ2-7, with no clear D. Trimming removed 0 bases from V and 2 bases from J, with 11 bases in between. Germline V gives CDR1 LGHNA, CDR2 YNFKEQ. This CDR3 is 15 amino acids long. CDR3 nucleotides: TGTGCCAGCAGCCAAGAATCTTACCTCACCTACGAGCAGTACTTC. Its protein is CASSQESYLTYEQYF.

CDR3 sequence: CASIGTSGVNEQFF. The CDR3 DNA sequence: TGTGCCAGCATCGGGACTAGCGGGGTCAATGAGCAGTTCTTC. The V call is TRBV5-6, the J call TRBJ2-1; 13 nucleotides match TRBD2. V lost 6 bases, J lost 6 bases, and 3 bases stayed unmatched. Germline CDR1 is SGHDT and CDR2 is YYEEEE. CDR3 length equals 14 residues.

This clonotype was seen more than once but under ten times. The chain is built from TRBV7-6 and TRBJ2-3; D ambiguous. Looked up from germline, CDR1 is SGHVS and CDR2 is FNYEAQ. V shed 3 bases and J shed 2 bases, with 18 bases lying between them. The CDR3 is 17 amino acids. The CDR3 nucleotides read TGTGCCAGCAGCTTCCCCCTTGGTGAGAACCCCACAGATACGCAGTATTTT. Translation: CASSFPLGENPTDTQYF.

The V gene is TRBV15, the J gene TRBJ1-2, with a tentative D call TRBD1 (6 bases). Trimming shortened V by 4 bases and J by 5 bases, and 14 bases separated the two germline ends. The CDR3 contains 14 residues. Germline lookup yields CDR1 LNHNV and CDR2 YYDKDF (reference sequence). The CDR3 region is CATSIATQGYGYTF. CDR3 nucleotides: TGTGCCACCAGCATCGCTACCCAGGGGTATGGCTACACCTTC.

In this sample, this clonotype turned up once. V usage is TRBV20-1 and J usage is TRBJ2-7; 8 bases align to TRBD2. CDR1 and CDR2 (germline): DFQATT, SNEGSKA (reference sequence). Losses at the gene ends were 5 bases for V and 2 bases for J; bases not matched to a gene: 8. The CDR3 is 14 residues long. This CDR3 is CSAGLAARAYEQYF. Here the CDR3 DNA reads TGCAGTGCTGGACTAGCAGCCCGCGCCTACGAGCAGTACTTC.

CDR3 sequence: CASSYSGRISTDTQYF. For the CDR3, the DNA is TGTGCCAGCAGTTACTCGGGGAGGATTAGCACAGATACGCAGTATTTT. The rearrangement links TRBV6-5 to TRBJ2-3; a possible D gene is TRBD2 (6 bases). CDR1 is MNHEY and CDR2 is SVGAGI in the germline V gene. The CDR3 contains 16 residues. V lost 0 bases and J 0 bases, leaving 10 bases between the germline ends.

This clonotype was picked up one time. This chain joins TRBV7-3 and TRBJ2-3, with TRBD1 matching 8 bases. This CDR3 region has 16 residues. The junction had 7 bases not matched to a gene; V was cut back by 5 bases and J by 0 bases. The germline V gene encodes CDR1 SGHTA and CDR2 FQGTGA. CDR3 protein: CASSDGQGLSTDTQYF. The CDR3 DNA follows: TGTGCCAGCAGCGACGGACAGGGCCTGAGCACAGATACGCAGTATTTT.